The 8 T cell receptor beta chains below were found in one sample sequenced in a study of T cells in Graves' hyperthyroidism and ophthalmopathy. TCR beta CDR3 sequences were amplified from RNA transcripts. HTBI primers were the set used in a first-round RT-PCR of the TCR CDR3. Each CDR3 protein gets one entry after TCRdb re-called the multiplex PCR reads with MiXCR. Among a few hundred thousand distinct CDR3 sequences listed, about 15% were seen once. Material for sequencing was blood. Every receptor here comes from a woman aged 25 to 39 with Graves' hyperthyroidism.

This clonotype has more than one count but fewer than ten. The genes are TRBV18 and TRBJ2-2, with TRBD2 matching 8 bases. The CDR3 spans 18 residues. CDR1 is KGHSH, CDR2 LQKENI, per germline. The V segment lost 3 bases and the J segment 5 bases; nucleotides outside the gene matches: 14. The CDR3 reads CASSPSGIAGRYTGELFF. In DNA form, the CDR3 reads TGTGCCAGCTCACCTAGCGGGATAGCGGGACGTTATACCGGGGAGCTGTTTTTT. Full variable domain (missing parts from reference TRBV18 and TRBJ2-2): NAGVMQNPRHLVRRRGQEARLRCSPMKGHSHVYWYRQLPEEGLKFMVYLQKENIIDESGMPKERFSAEFPKEGPSILRIQQVVRGDSAAYFCASSPSGIAGRYTGELFFGEGSRLTVL.

The gene calls are TRBV19 and TRBJ1-5; 8 bases are shared with TRBD1. This CDR3 comprises 19 residues. With 6 bases clipped from V and 1 base from J, the junction kept 17 bases outside the gene matches. Germline CDR1 LNHDA, CDR2 SQIVND (reference sequence). CDR3 region: CASRLTGAFGGASNQPQHF. CDR3 bases: TGTGCCAGTAGGTTGACAGGGGCCTTCGGGGGCGCGAGCAATCAGCCCCAGCATTTT.

This clonotype was seen repeatedly, ten times or more. This chain joins TRBV7-9 and TRBJ2-5; D call uncertain. Germline lookup yields CDR1 SEHNR and CDR2 FQNEAQ (reference sequence). V was clipped by 2 bases and J by 5 bases, with 12 bases between them. The length of the CDR3 is 14 residues. CDR3 sequence: CASSLPPVRETQYF. In DNA, the CDR3 is TGTGCCAGCAGCTTACCCCCAGTTCGGGAGACCCAGTACTTC.

In this sample, this clonotype turned up many times. The chain employs TRBV12-3 or TRBV12-4 and TRBJ1-5, with D uncertain. The length of the CDR3 is 14 residues. V lost 5 bases and J lost 0, with 8 bases in between. The CDR3 nucleotides are TGTGCCAGCAGTCCTGTGTATAGCAATCAGCCCCAGCATTTT. Translating gives CASSPVYSNQPQHF.

This clonotype was found many times. V gene TRBV2 combines with J gene TRBJ1-5; 9 nucleotides line up with TRBD1. CDR1 and CDR2 from the germline V gene are SNHLY and FYNNEI. This CDR3 has 14 amino acids. V dropped 5 bases and J dropped 3; count of bases not matched to a gene: 2. The CDR3 loop reads CASSRDRDNQPQHF. CDR3 DNA sequence: TGTGCCAGCAGTCGGGACAGGGACAATCAGCCCCAGCATTTT.

This clonotype was counted at least ten times. V gene TRBV7-2 combines with J gene TRBJ2-5; tentatively, D is TRBD2 (6 bases). The germline V gene encodes CDR1 SGHTA and CDR2 FQGNSA. Trimming left V 2 bases short and J 4 bases short, with 17 bases between. This CDR3 region has 16 residues. This CDR3 reads CASSLTSTGVRETQYF. DNA of the CDR3: TGTGCCAGCAGCTTAACGTCGACGGGAGTTCGAGAGACCCAGTACTTC.

This clonotype was seen repeatedly, ten times or more. V usage is TRBV28 and J usage is TRBJ1-2; 9 positions agree with TRBD1. J was trimmed by 4 bases and V by 2 bases; bases with no gene match: 8. This CDR3 comprises 16 residues. CDR1 and CDR2 from the germline V gene are MDHEN and SYDVKM. CDR3 bases: TGTGCCAGCAGTTTACCCGGACAGGGGAGAGGCTATGGCTACACCTTC. Translated, it gives CASSLPGQGRGYGYTF.

This clonotype was seen at least ten times. The chain combines TRBV5-1 with TRBJ2-1, with unresolved D. Between the trimmed V and J ends, which lost 4 bases and 6 bases, there was a span of 20 bases. CDR1 and CDR2 (germline): SGHRS, YFSETQ. The CDR3 is 16 amino acids. Here the CDR3 DNA reads TGCGCCAGCAGCGATATGGGCGTCCCCGCCCCCAATGAGCAGTTCTTC. This gives the protein CASSDMGVPAPNEQFF.